Following are 28 T cell receptor beta chains from one sample sequenced in a study of spatial heterogeneity in lung cancer. Time point specified: blood at routine non-recurrence follow-up after resection. TCRdb reprocessed the 5' RACE reads via MiXCR and lists one record per CDR3 protein. The sample yields about 43,000 distinct CDR3 sequences, approximately 22% seen once. The material was PBMCs, obtained at follow-up. The receptors were sampled from a female donor with early-stage non-small cell lung cancer.

This clonotype has more than one count but fewer than ten. The V call is TRBV7-9, the J call TRBJ1-1; maybe TRBD1 (6 bases). The CDR3 spans 14 residues. V was pared by 4 bases and J by 7 bases, with 16 bases between. The germline CDR1 and CDR2 sequences are SEHNR and FQNEAQ (reference sequence). The DNA of the CDR3 is TGTGCCAGCAGCTCCCAAGCGGGGGCTGTTGAAGCTTTCTTT. Translation: CASSSQAGAVEAFF.

The sample holds many counts of this clonotype. This chain connects TRBV3-1 to TRBJ1-3, with no clear D. From germline, CDR1 is LGHDT and CDR2 YNNKEL (reference sequence). This CDR3 is 16 amino acids long. V lost 2 bases, J lost 0 bases, and 11 bases lay in between. The CDR3 DNA is TGTGCCAGCAGCCAACAGGCAGGCCGCTCTGGAAACACCATATATTTT. Residues: CASSQQAGRSGNTIYF.

For this clonotype: Because the CDR3's place on the DNA is in doubt, the DNA is left out and the CDR3 is given as listed by TCRdb. The chain recombines TRBV29-1 with TRBJ2-1; whether TRBD1, the table's D call, matches the DNA was not checked. Germline CDR1 and CDR2: SQVTM and ANQGSEA. From its first to its last residue, the CDR3 has 11 amino acids. The CDR3 loop is CSVGQGNEQFF.

V gene TRBV5-6 combines with J gene TRBJ1-4; possibly TRBD1 for D (5 bases). This CDR3 has 17 amino acids. The V gene lost 0 bases and the J gene lost 8 bases, with 20 bases spanning the gap. CDR1 SGHDT and CDR2 YYEEEE come from the germline V gene. CDR3 amino acids: CASSLVYRRSVEEKLFF. Here the CDR3 DNA reads TGTGCCAGCAGCTTGGTCTACAGGCGGAGTGTCGAGGAAAAACTGTTTTTT.

J is TRBJ2-3 and V is TRBV3-1; D possibly matches TRBD1 or TRBD2 (5 bases each). With 10 bases removed from V and 3 bases from J, the gap between germline ends came to 20 bases. The CDR3 has 15 amino acids. Germline values: CDR1 LGHDT, CDR2 YNNKEL (reference sequence). The CDR3 here is CATSPPGRATDTQYF. In DNA, the CDR3 is TGTGCCACCTCCCCCCCGGGGCGGGCGACAGATACGCAGTATTTT.

J is TRBJ2-3 and V is TRBV20-1; 15 nucleotides align to TRBD2. Germline lookup yields CDR1 DFQATT and CDR2 SNEGSKA (reference sequence). The CDR3 has 15 amino acids. With 5 bases clipped from V and 8 bases from J, the junction kept 8 bases outside the gene matches. The CDR3 spells CSAPRTSGRAGTQYF. Here the CDR3 DNA reads TGCAGTGCTCCCCGGACTAGCGGGAGGGCCGGTACGCAGTATTTT.

This clonotype was observed at least ten times. The V call is TRBV3-1, the J call TRBJ2-2; D not resolved. V lost 4 bases to trimming and J lost 2 bases, with 8 bases between them. Per the germline V gene, CDR1 is LGHDT and CDR2 is YNNKEL (reference sequence). The CDR3 sequence is 14 residues long. This CDR3 reads CASSREVNTGELFF. The CDR3 DNA is TGTGCCAGCAGCCGCGAGGTTAACACCGGGGAGCTGTTTTTT.

This clonotype was seen more than once but under ten times. The chain couples TRBV12-3 or TRBV12-4 to TRBJ2-2; 8 bases match TRBD1. This CDR3 comprises 14 residues. V shed 5 bases and J 5 bases; nucleotides not matched to a gene: 4. The CDR3 is CASSRQGLTGELFF. CDR3 coding DNA: TGTGCCAGCAGTCGACAGGGGTTGACCGGGGAGCTGTTTTTT.

The chain joins TRBV7-9 to TRBJ1-1; D is ambiguous. Trimming removed 7 bases at V and 1 base at J, with 10 bases between. This CDR3 is 13 amino acids long. CDR1 is SEHNR and CDR2 is FQNEAQ in the germline V gene (reference sequence). The CDR3 sequence is CASTLYQNTEAFF. The CDR3 nucleotides read TGTGCCAGCACCCTTTATCAGAACACTGAAGCTTTCTTT.

The rearrangement joins TRBV7-6 to TRBJ2-3, with D possibly being TRBD2 (6 bases). V was trimmed by 0 bases and J by 4 bases, leaving 14 bases between them. From germline, CDR1 is SGHVS and CDR2 FNYEAQ. This CDR3 comprises 16 residues. Here the CDR3 DNA reads TGTGCCAGCAGCTTAGCGGCGGACGGGGGTTCAGATACGCAGTATTTT. Translated: CASSLAADGGSDTQYF.

A few counts support this clonotype. This chain links TRBV29-1 with TRBJ2-1; D gene uncertain. The CDR3 extends over 17 amino acids. CDR1 and CDR2 from the germline V gene are SQVTM and ANQGSEA. V lost 8 bases and J 0 bases, leaving 23 bases between the germline ends. CDR3 sequence (DNA): TGCAGCCTAGTTATAGGAGAAGCTGGGCGCTCCTACAATGAGCAGTTCTTC. The encoded protein is CSLVIGEAGRSYNEQFF.

The chain uses TRBV6-5 and TRBJ2-1, with D possibly TRBD2 on 5 matching bases. V dropped 8 bases and J dropped 2 bases, with 7 bases sitting between them. The CDR3 totals 12 residues. Germline CDR1 reads MNHEY; CDR2 reads SVGAGI. CDR3 DNA sequence: TGTGCCAGCTTCGGGGCCTACAATGAGCAGTTCTTC. Protein: CASFGAYNEQFF.

This clonotype was counted at least ten times. The CDR3 is CASSLDAVFYGYTF. As DNA, the CDR3 is TGTGCCAGCAGCTTGGATGCAGTCTTTTATGGCTACACCTTC. The chain recombines TRBV5-6 with TRBJ1-2; the D is unclear. Trimming removed 0 bases at V and 5 bases at J, with 11 bases between. This CDR3 has 14 residues. The germline V gene encodes CDR1 SGHDT and CDR2 YYEEEE.

This clonotype was detected a few times. V usage is TRBV7-2 and J usage is TRBJ2-7; D tentatively fits TRBD1 or TRBD2 (5 bases each). Germline V gene sequence: CDR1 SGHTA, CDR2 FQGNSA. The CDR3 sequence is 12 residues long. V lost 5 bases and J lost 6, with 11 bases in between. The DNA for the CDR3 is TGTGCCAGCAGCCTCCGGGACGTCGAGCAGTACTTC. It is translated as CASSLRDVEQYF.

This rearrangement joins TRBV7-3 to TRBJ2-1; no firm D call. The CDR3 runs 15 residues. Trimming took off 4 bases at V and 0 bases at J, with 10 bases between the two ends. Germline CDR1 reads SGHTA; CDR2 reads FQGTGA. In nucleotides, the CDR3 is TGTGCCAGCAGCTCGAGACGAAGCTCCTACAATGAGCAGTTCTTC. This gives the protein CASSSRRSSYNEQFF.

This clonotype was picked up many times. The chain combines TRBV28 with TRBJ1-5; D unresolved. Looked up from germline, CDR1 is MDHEN and CDR2 is SYDVKM. Trimming took 6 bases from V and 10 from J, leaving 16 bases between them. This CDR3 region has 13 residues. CDR3 sequence reads: CASRYFSPGPQHF. The CDR3 bases are TGTGCCAGCAGATACTTTTCCCCAGGACCCCAGCATTTT.

This chain links TRBV6-1 with TRBJ2-3; D gene unclear. The CDR3 sequence is 14 residues long. The germline V and J ends were trimmed by 4 bases and 2 bases, with 10 bases remaining between them. The germline CDR1 and CDR2 sequences are MNHNS and SASEGT. CDR3 sequence reads: CASSGGPDTDTQYF. CDR3 DNA sequence: TGTGCCAGCAGTGGAGGCCCAGACACAGATACGCAGTATTTT.

This clonotype was counted only a few times. The chain couples TRBV6-5 to TRBJ1-1; D possibly corresponds to TRBD1 (5 bases). Trimming took 2 bases from V and 5 from J, leaving 12 bases between them. CDR1 is MNHEY and CDR2 is SVGAGI in the germline V gene. The CDR3 extends over 14 amino acids. The CDR3 DNA reads TGTGCCAGCAGTTACCGTGGGGGAAATACTGAAGCTTTCTTT. Its protein product is CASSYRGGNTEAFF.

Only a few counts were recorded for this clonotype. The chain combines TRBV12-3 or TRBV12-4 with TRBJ1-1; 8 bases align to TRBD1. After removal of 6 bases from V and 6 bases from J, the junction contained 9 bases not matched to a gene. The CDR3 loop spans 14 amino acids. The CDR3 region is CASRRDRNPPEAFF. The DNA for the CDR3 is TGTGCCAGCAGGAGGGACAGGAATCCTCCTGAAGCTTTCTTT.

This clonotype was counted ten times or more. The chain links TRBV27 to TRBJ1-1, with 10 bases identical to TRBD1. The CDR3 runs 14 residues. V shed 5 bases and J 5 bases; nucleotides not matched to a gene: 5. In germline, CDR1 is MNHEY, CDR2 SMNVEV (reference sequence). In DNA, the CDR3 is TGTGCCAGCAGTCGACAGGGGGCGGGGACTGAAGCTTTCTTT. This codes for CASSRQGAGTEAFF.

The CDR3 DNA sequence: TGCGCCAGCAGCTTGGAAGGGCGAAGCTCCTATAATTCACCCCTCCACTTT. Protein: CASSLEGRSSYNSPLHF. V and J are TRBV5-1 and TRBJ1-6; D gene unclear. Germline CDR1 reads SGHRS; CDR2 reads YFSETQ. Trimming cost V 0 bases and J 0 bases, with 10 bases left between them. The CDR3 is made up of 17 amino acids.

The V and J genes are TRBV7-8 and TRBJ1-1; 9 nucleotides agree with TRBD1. The CDR3 consists of 16 residues. Germline CDR1 and CDR2: SGHVS and FQNEAQ. With 5 bases clipped from V and 4 bases from J, the junction kept 11 bases outside the gene matches. In DNA, the CDR3 is TGTGCCAGCAGCCCACAGGGGGCGTCTCGGATCACTGAAGCTTTCTTT. Its translation: CASSPQGASRITEAFF.

This clonotype was counted many times. The chain couples TRBV29-1 to TRBJ2-5; 9 positions agree with TRBD2. Germline-derived CDR1 and CDR2 are SQVTM and ANQGSEA. The CDR3 extends over 14 amino acids. The ends lost 5 bases at V and 1 base at J; junction bases unmatched: 5. Here the CDR3 reads CSVFRGGGQETQYF. CDR3 bases: TGCAGCGTTTTTCGCGGGGGGGGCCAAGAGACCCAGTACTTC.

This rearrangement joins TRBV7-9 to TRBJ1-2, with D hard to call. Trimming took off 1 base at V and 8 bases at J, with 5 bases between the two ends. Per germline, CDR1 SEHNR and CDR2 FQNEAQ (reference sequence). This CDR3 contains 11 residues. In DNA form, the CDR3 reads TGTGCCAGCAGCTTAGAAGGGGGCTACACCTTC. This codes for CASSLEGGYTF. Using reference TRBV7-9 and TRBJ1-2 for the parts outside the CDR3, the full variable domain is DTGVSQNPRHKITKRGQNVTFRCDPISEHNRLYWYRQTLGQGPEFLTYFQNEAQLEKSRLLSDRFSAERPKGSFSTLEIQRTEQGDSAMYLCASSLEGGYTFGSGTRLTVV.

This clonotype appeared many times. This chain joins TRBV24-1 and TRBJ2-3, with 8 bases matching TRBD1. V lost 6 bases to trimming and J lost 6 bases; unmatched junction nucleotides: 13. CDR1 is KGHDR, CDR2 SFDVKD, per germline. The CDR3 has 16 residues. CDR3 in amino acids: CATSSSGDRLGDTQYF. The CDR3, as DNA: TGTGCCACCAGTTCGTCAGGGGACAGGCTCGGGGATACGCAGTATTTT.

The J gene is TRBJ2-3, the V gene TRBV3-1; D not certain. The V gene's germline CDR1 is LGHDT and CDR2 YNNKEL (reference sequence). CDR3 size: 11 residues. V dropped 2 bases and J dropped 11 bases, with 8 bases sitting between them. The CDR3 region is CASSQRVEQYF. The CDR3 nucleotides are TGTGCCAGCAGCCAACGTGTCGAGCAGTATTTT.

V gene TRBV2 combines with J gene TRBJ1-6; the D is unclear. This CDR3 spans 14 amino acids. From germline, CDR1 is SNHLY and CDR2 FYNNEI. The V end lost 3 bases, the J end lost 0 bases, and 3 bases lay between the germline ends. The CDR3 sequence is CASSESSYNSPLHF. In DNA, the CDR3 is TGTGCCAGCAGTGAGAGCTCCTATAATTCACCCCTCCACTTT. The variable domain in full, with the rest retrieved from reference TRBV2 and TRBJ1-6, is EPEVTQTPSHQVTQMGQEVILRCVPISNHLYFYWYRQILGQKVEFLVSFYNNEISEKSEIFDDQFSVERPDGSNFTLKIRSTKLEDSAMYFCASSESSYNSPLHFGNGTRLTVT.

The sample holds many counts of this clonotype. The chain is built from TRBV2 and TRBJ2-7; D possibly corresponds to TRBD2 (6 bases). Trimming shortened V by 5 bases and J by 2 bases, and 10 bases separated the two germline ends. Per germline, CDR1 SNHLY and CDR2 FYNNEI. This CDR3 has 13 amino acids. CDR3: CASSYSGAYEQYV. As DNA, the CDR3 is TGTGCCAGCAGTTATTCGGGGGCCTACGAGCAGTACGTC.